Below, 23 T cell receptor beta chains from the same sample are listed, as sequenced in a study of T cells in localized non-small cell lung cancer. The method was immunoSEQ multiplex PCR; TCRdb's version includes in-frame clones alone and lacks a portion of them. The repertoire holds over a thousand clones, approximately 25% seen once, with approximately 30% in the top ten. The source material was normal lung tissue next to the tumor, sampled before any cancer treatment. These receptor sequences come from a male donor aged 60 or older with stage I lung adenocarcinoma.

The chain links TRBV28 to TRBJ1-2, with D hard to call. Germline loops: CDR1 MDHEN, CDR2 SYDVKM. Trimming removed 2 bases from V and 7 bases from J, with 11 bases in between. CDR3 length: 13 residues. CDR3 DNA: TGTGCCAGCAGTTTACGCAGCAACGGTGGCTACACCTTC. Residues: CASSLRSNGGYTF.

The DNA of the CDR3 is TGTGCCAGCAGAGTTGACAGGGGGCGCATCTACGAGCAGTACTTC. This sequence encodes CASRVDRGRIYEQYF. This chain connects TRBV28 to TRBJ2-7, with 10 bases aligning to TRBD1. J was trimmed by 3 bases and V by 6 bases; bases with no gene match: 8. The CDR3 runs 15 residues. CDR1 is MDHEN, CDR2 SYDVKM, per germline.

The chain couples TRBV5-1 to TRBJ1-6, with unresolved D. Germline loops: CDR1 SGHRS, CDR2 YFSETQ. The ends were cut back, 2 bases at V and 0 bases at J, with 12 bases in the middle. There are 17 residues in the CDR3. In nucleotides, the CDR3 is TGCGCCAGCAGCTTAGTGGGAGCGAGCTCCTATAATTCACCCCTCCACTTT. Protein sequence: CASSLVGASSYNSPLHF.

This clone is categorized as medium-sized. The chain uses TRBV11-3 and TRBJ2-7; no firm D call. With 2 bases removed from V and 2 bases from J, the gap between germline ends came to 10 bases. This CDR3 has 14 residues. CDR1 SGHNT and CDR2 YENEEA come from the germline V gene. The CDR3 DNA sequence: TGTGCCAGCAGCTTATCGAACAGCCCCTACGAGCAGTACTTC. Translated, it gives CASSLSNSPYEQYF. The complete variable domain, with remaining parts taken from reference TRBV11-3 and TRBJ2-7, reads EAGVVQSPRYKIIEKKQPVAFWCNPISGHNTLYWYLQNLGQGPELLIRYENEEAVDDSQLPKDRFSAERLKGVDSTLKIQPAELGDSAVYLCASSLSNSPYEQYFGPGTRLTVT.

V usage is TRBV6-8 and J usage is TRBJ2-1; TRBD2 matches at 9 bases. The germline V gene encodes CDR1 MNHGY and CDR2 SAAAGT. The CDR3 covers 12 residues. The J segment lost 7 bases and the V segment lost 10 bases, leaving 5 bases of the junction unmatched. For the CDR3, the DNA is TGTGCCATCAGGCGGGAGGGAAATGAGCAGTTCTTC. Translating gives CAIRREGNEQFF.

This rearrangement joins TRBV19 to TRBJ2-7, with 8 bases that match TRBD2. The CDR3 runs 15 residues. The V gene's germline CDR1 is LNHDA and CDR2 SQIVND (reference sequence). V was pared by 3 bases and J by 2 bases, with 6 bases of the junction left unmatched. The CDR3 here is CASSMGGAGAYEQYF. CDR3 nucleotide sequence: TGTGCCAGTAGTATGGGAGGAGCGGGAGCCTACGAGCAGTACTTC.

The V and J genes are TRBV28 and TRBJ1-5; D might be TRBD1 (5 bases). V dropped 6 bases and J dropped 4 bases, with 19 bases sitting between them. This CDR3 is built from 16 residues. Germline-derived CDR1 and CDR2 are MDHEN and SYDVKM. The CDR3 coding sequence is TGTGCCAGCAGATCAGACCTGCATGGGGGGAATCAGCCCCAGCATTTT. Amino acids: CASRSDLHGGNQPQHF.

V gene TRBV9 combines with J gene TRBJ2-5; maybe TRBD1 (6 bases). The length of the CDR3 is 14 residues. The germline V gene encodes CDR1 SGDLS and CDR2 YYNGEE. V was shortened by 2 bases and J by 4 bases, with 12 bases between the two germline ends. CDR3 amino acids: CASSVSGVAETQYF. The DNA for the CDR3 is TGTGCCAGCAGCGTCTCAGGGGTGGCAGAGACCCAGTACTTC.

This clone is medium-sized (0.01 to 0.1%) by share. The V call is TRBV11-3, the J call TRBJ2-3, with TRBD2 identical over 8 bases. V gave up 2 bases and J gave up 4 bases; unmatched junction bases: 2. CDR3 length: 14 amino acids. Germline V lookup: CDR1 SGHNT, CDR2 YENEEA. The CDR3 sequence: CASSLNSGADTQYF. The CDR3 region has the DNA TGTGCCAGCAGCTTAAATAGCGGGGCAGATACGCAGTATTTT.

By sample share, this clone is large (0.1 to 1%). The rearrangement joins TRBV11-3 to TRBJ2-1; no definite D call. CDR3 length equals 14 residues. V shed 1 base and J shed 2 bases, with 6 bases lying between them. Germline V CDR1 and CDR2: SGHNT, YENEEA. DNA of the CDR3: TGTGCCAGCAGCTTAGGGGAAGCCTACAATGAGCAGTTCTTC. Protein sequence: CASSLGEAYNEQFF.

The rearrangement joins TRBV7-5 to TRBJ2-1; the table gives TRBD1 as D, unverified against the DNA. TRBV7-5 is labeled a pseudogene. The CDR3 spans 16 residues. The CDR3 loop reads CASSQGPDRGYNEQFF. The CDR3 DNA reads TGTGCCAGCAGCCAAGGTCCGGACAGGGGCTACAATGAGCAGTTCTTC.

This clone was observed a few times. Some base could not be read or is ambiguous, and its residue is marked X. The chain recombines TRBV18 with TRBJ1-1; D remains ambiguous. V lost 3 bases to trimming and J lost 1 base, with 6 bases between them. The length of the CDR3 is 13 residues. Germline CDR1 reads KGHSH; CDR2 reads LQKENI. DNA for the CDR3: TGTGCCAGCTCACCMCAGGAGAACACTGAAGCTTTCTTT. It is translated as CASSXQENTEAFF. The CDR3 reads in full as CASSPQENTEAFF.

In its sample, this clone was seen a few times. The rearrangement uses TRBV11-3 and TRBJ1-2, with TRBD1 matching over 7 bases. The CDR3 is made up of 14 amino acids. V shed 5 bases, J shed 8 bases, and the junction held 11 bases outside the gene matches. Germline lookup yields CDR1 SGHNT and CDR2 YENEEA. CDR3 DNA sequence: TGTGCCAGCAGCCAAGCCAGGGGGATAAACGGCTACACCTTC. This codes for CASSQARGINGYTF.

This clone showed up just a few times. CDR3 region: CASSELGQGNTGELFF. CDR3 sequence (DNA): TGTGCCAGCAGTGAACTTGGACAGGGAAACACCGGGGAGCTGTTTTTT. The chain links TRBV9 to TRBJ2-2; 8 positions agree with TRBD1. CDR3 size: 16 residues. Trimming removed 5 bases from V and 2 bases from J; junction bases left unmatched: 8. The germline V gene encodes CDR1 SGDLS and CDR2 YYNGEE.

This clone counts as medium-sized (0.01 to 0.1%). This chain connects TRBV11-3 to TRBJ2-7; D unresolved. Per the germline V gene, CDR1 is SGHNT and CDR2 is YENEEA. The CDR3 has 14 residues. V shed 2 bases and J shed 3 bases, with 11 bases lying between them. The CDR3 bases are TGTGCCAGCAGCTTAAATGGCGGCCACTACGAGCAGTACTTC. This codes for CASSLNGGHYEQYF. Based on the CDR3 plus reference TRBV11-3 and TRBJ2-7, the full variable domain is EAGVVQSPRYKIIEKKQPVAFWCNPISGHNTLYWYLQNLGQGPELLIRYENEEAVDDSQLPKDRFSAERLKGVDSTLKIQPAELGDSAVYLCASSLNGGHYEQYFGPGTRLTVT.

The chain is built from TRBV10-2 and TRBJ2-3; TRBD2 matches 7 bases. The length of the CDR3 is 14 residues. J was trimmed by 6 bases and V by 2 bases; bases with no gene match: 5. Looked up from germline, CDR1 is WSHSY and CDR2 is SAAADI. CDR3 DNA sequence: TGCGCCAGCAGTGAGCCGGGGGGATCGGATACGCAGTATTTT. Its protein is CASSEPGGSDTQYF.

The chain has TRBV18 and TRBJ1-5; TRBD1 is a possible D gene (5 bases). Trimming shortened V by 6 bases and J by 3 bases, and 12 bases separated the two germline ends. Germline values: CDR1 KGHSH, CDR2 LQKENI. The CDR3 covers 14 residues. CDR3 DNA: TGTGCCAGCTCCCCGGGGCTCAACAATCAGCCCCAGCATTTT. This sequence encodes CASSPGLNNQPQHF.

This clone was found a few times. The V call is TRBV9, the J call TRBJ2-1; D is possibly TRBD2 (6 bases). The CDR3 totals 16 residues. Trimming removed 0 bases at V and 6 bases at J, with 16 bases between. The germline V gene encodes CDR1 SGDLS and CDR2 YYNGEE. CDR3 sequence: CASSVGQYGGVNEQFF. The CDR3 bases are TGTGCCAGCAGCGTAGGACAGTATGGAGGGGTCAATGAGCAGTTCTTC.

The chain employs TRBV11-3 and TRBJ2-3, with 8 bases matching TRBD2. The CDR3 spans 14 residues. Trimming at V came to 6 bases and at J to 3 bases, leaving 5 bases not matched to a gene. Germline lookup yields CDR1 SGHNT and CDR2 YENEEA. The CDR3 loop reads CASRRGAGTDTQYF. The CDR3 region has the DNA TGTGCCAGCAGGCGGGGGGCCGGTACAGATACGCAGTATTTT.

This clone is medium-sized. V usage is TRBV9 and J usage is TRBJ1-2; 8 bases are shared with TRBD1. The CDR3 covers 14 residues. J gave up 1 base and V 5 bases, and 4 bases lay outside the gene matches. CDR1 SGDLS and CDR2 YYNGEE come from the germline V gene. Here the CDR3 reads CASSGQGNNYGYTF. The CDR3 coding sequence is TGTGCCAGCAGTGGACAGGGCAATAACTATGGCTACACCTTC. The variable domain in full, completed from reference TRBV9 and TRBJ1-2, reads DSGVTQTPKHLITATGQRVTLRCSPRSGDLSVYWYQQSLDQGLQFLIQYYNGEERAKGNILERFSAQQFPDLHSELNLSSLELGDSALYFCASSGQGNNYGYTFGSGTRLTVV.

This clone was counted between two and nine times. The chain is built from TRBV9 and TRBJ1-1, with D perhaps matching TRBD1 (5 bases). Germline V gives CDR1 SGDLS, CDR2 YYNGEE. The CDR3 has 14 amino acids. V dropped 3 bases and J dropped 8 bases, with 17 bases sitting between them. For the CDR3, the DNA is TGTGCCAGCAGCGGCGTCCTCCAGGGTACGGAAGCTTTCTTT. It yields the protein CASSGVLQGTEAFF.

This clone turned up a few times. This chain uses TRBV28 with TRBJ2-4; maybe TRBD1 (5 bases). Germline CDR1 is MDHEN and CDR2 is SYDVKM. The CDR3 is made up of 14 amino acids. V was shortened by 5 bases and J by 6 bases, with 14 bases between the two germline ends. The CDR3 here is CASSPKQDLNIQYF. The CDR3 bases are TGTGCCAGCAGTCCGAAACAGGATTTAAACATTCAGTACTTC.

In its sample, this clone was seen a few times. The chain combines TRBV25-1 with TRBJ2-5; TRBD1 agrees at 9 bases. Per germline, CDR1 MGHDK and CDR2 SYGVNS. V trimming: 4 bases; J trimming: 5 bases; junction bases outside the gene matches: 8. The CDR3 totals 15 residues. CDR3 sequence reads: CASSGRTGVRETQYF. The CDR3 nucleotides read TGTGCCAGCAGTGGGAGGACAGGGGTTCGGGAGACCCAGTACTTC.